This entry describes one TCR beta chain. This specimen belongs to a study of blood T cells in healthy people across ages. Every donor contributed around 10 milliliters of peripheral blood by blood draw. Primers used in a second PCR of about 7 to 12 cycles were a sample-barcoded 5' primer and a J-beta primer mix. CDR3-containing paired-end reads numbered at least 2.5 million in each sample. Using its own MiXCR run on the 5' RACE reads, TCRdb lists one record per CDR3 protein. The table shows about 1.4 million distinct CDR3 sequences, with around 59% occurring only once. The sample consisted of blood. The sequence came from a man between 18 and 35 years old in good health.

CDR3 sequence reads: CASSSGTSLDTQYF. The CDR3 DNA sequence: TGTGCCAGCAGTTCGGGGACTAGCTTGGATACGCAGTATTTT. The genes are TRBV6-5 and TRBJ2-3; TRBD2 aligns across 9 bases. This CDR3 spans 14 amino acids. Per the germline V gene, CDR1 is MNHEY and CDR2 is SVGAGI. Losses at the gene ends were 4 bases for V and 6 bases for J; bases not matched to a gene: 5.